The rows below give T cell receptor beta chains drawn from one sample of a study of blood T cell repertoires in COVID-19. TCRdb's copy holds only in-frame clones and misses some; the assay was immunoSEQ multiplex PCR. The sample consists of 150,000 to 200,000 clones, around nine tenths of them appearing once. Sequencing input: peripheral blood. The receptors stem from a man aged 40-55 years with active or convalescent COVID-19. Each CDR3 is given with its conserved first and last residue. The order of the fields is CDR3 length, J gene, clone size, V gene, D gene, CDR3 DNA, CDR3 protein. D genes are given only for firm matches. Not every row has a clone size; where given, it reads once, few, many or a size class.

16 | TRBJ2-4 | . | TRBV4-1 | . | TGCGCCAGCAGCCAAGAGAGGTTTGGACAGTTAAACATTCAGTACTTC | CASSQERFGQLNIQYF
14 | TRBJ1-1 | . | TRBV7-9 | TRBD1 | TGTGCCAGCAGTTCCCAGACAGGGAGCGCTGAAGCTTTCTTT | CASSSQTGSAEAFF
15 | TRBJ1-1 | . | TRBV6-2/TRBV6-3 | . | TGTGCCAGCAGTTTCTCAGGGAGGCCGAACACTGAAGCTTTCTTT | CASSFSGRPNTEAFF
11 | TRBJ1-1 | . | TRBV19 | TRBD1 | TGTGCCACCGGACAGGGCTCTGAAGCTTTCTTT | CATGQGSEAFF
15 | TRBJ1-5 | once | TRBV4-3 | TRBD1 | TGCGCCAGCAGCCAAGACAGGGGGCGCGGGGAGCCCCAGCATTTT | CASSQDRGRGEPQHF
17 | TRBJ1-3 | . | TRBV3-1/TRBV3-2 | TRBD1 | TGTGCCAGCAGCCGGCCCGGGGACAGCTCCTCTGGAAACACCATATATTTT | CASSRPGDSSSGNTIYF
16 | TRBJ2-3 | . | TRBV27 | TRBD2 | TGTGCCAGCACCTCCCCCTCGGCGGGAGTCTTAAATACGCAGTATTTT | CASTSPSAGVLNTQYF
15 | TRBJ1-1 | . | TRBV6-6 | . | TGTGCCAGCAGTTGGCAGGGGCTAGGGGGCACTGAAGCTTTCTTT | CASSWQGLGGTEAFF
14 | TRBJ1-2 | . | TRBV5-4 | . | TGTGCCAGCAGCCGGGACACCGCACTCTATGGCTACACCTTC | CASSRDTALYGYTF
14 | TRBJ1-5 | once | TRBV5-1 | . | TGCGCCAGCAGTGAGGGTAGGGTCGACCAGCCCCAGCATTTT | CASSEGRVDQPQHF
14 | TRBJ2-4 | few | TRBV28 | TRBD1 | TGTGCCAGCAGGCAAAGCCAGTCGGGACAGTCTCAGTACTTC | CASRQSQSGQSQYF
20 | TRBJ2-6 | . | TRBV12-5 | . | TGTGCTAGTGCCCTGGGGGGGGGCCGACCTGCGGACTCTGGGGCCAACGTCCTGACTTTC | CASALGGGRPADSGANVLTF
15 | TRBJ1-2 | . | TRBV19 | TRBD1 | TGTGCCAGTAGGGGGGACAGACGCTCTAACTATGGCTACACCTTC | CASRGDRRSNYGYTF
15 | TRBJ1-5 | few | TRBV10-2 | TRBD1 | TGCGCCAGCAGGCCGGGACAGGGACGCAATCAGCCCCAGCATTTT | CASRPGQGRNQPQHF
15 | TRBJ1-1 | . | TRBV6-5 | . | TGTGCCAGCACCCTGACGGGGGGCTCTAACACTGAAGCTTTCTTT | CASTLTGGSNTEAFF
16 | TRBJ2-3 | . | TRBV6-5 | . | TGTGCCAGCAGTTACTCCGGGTCCCTACTTGCAGATACGCAGTATTTT | CASSYSGSLLADTQYF
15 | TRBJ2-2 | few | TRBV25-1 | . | TGTGCCAGCAGTGTACAGGGTTTGAATACACGGGAGCTGTTTTTT | CASSVQGLNTRELFF
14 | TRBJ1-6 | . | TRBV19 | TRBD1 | TGTGCCAGTAGTATGAGGCAGGGGGAGTCACCCCTCCACTTT | CASSMRQGESPLHF
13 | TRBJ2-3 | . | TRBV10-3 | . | TGTGCCATCGGGGGCTCCCGCACAGATACGCAGTATTTT | CAIGGSRTDTQYF
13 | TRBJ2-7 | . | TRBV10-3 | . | TGTGCCATCAGTGCGACAGATGCCTACGAGCAGTACTTC | CAISATDAYEQYF
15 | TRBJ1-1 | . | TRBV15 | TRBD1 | TGTGCCACCAGCAGACCACGGGACAGGGTCACTGAAGCTTTCTTT | CATSRPRDRVTEAFF
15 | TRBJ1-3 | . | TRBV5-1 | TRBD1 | TGCGCCAGCAGCTTGTCGCAGGGGGGTGGAAACACCATATATTTT | CASSLSQGGGNTIYF